Following are 5 T cell receptor beta chains from one sample sequenced in a study of blood T cell repertoires in COVID-19. Method: immunoSEQ multiplex PCR; TCRdb's copy keeps in-frame clones and lacks some. The data contain about 200,000 clones, over 60% of them singletons. Sequencing was done on a sample of peripheral blood. The receptors come from a woman between 65 and 79 years old with acute or convalescent COVID-19.

The J gene is TRBJ2-5, the V gene TRBV5-1; 8 positions agree with TRBD1. The J segment lost 4 bases and the V segment lost 4 bases, leaving 6 bases of the junction unmatched. The CDR3 sequence is 14 residues long. Looked up from germline, CDR1 is SGHRS and CDR2 is YFSETQ. As DNA, the CDR3 is TGCGCCAGCAGCCTACAGGGGGGCAGAGAGACCCAGTACTTC. Encoded protein: CASSLQGGRETQYF.

This sequence joins TRBV4-2 and TRBJ1-3; D is ambiguous. This CDR3 is 16 amino acids long. The germline V and J ends were trimmed by 0 bases and 0 bases, with 9 bases remaining between them. CDR1 is LGHNA, CDR2 YNFKEQ, per germline. This chain's CDR3 is CASSQETGFSGNTIYF. CDR3 coding DNA: TGTGCCAGCAGCCAAGAAACGGGGTTCTCTGGAAACACCATATATTTT.

The chain couples TRBV2 to TRBJ2-3, with 12 bases matching TRBD2. The CDR3 covers 19 residues. Germline loops: CDR1 SNHLY, CDR2 FYNNEI. After removal of 4 bases from V and 5 bases from J, the junction contained 16 bases not matched to a gene. The CDR3 region is CASSARTSGIMTRVDTQYF. The DNA of the CDR3 is TGTGCCAGCAGTGCTAGGACTAGCGGGATAATGACCAGGGTAGATACGCAGTATTTT.

The rearrangement joins TRBV25-1 to TRBJ2-2; 8 bases are a match to TRBD1. Germline values: CDR1 MGHDK, CDR2 SYGVNS. Trimming at V came to 6 bases and at J to 4 bases, leaving 10 bases not matched to a gene. The CDR3 covers 16 residues. CDR3 in amino acids: CASSPQGARGTGELFF. The CDR3 DNA follows: TGTGCCAGCAGCCCTCAGGGGGCGCGGGGCACCGGGGAGCTGTTTTTT.

The chain uses TRBV28 and TRBJ2-5; unclear D gene. Germline V gene lookup returns CDR1 MDHEN and CDR2 SYDVKM. The CDR3 has 12 amino acids. Trimming pared 6 bases from V and 5 bases from J, leaving 10 bases between. The CDR3 bases are TGTGCCAGCAGCCTAGTTCGGGAGACCCAGTACTTC. Translating it yields CASSLVRETQYF.